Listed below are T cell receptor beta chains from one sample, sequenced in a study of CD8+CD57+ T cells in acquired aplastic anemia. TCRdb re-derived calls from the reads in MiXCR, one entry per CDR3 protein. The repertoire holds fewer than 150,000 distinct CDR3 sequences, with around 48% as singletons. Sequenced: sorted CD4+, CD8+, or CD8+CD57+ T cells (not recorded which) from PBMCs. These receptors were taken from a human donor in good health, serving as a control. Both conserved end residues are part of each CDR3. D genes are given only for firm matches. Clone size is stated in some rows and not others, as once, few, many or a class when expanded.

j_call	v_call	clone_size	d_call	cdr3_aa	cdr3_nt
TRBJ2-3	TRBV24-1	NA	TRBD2	CATSGTSGGVGTQYF	TGTGCCACCAGTGGGACTAGCGGGGGGGTTGGTACGCAGTATTTT
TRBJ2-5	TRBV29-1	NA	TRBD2	CSVVVAGQETQYF	TGCAGCGTTGTTGTAGCGGGACAAGAGACCCAGTACTTC
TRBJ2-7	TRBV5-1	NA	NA	CASVGSSYEQYF	TGCGCCAGCGTAGGGAGCTCCTACGAGCAGTACTTC
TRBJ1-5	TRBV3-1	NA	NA	CAGSQGHSNQPQHF	TGTGCCGGCAGCCAGGGACACAGCAATCAGCCCCAGCATTTT
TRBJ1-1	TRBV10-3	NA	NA	CAISERSRTTLNTEAFF	TGTGCCATCAGTGAGCGATCCAGGACTACTTTGAACACTGAAGCTTTCTTT
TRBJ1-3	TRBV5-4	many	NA	CASSLESGNTIYF	TGTGCCAGCAGCTTGGAATCCGGAAACACCATATATTTT
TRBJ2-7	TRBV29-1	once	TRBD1	CSAAPGQGGEQYF	TGCAGCGCTGCTCCGGGACAGGGCGGCGAGCAGTACTTC
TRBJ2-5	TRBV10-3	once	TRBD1	CAISGTGEETQYF	TGTGCCATCAGCGGGACAGGGGAAGAGACCCAGTACTTC
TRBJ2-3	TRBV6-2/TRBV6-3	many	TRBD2	CASSSSGGRGSTDTQYF	TGTGCCAGCAGTTCCTCGGGGGGGCGGGGTAGCACAGATACGCAGTATTTT
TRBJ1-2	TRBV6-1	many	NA	CASSEWYGNYGYTF	TGTGCCAGCAGTGAATGGTACGGGAACTATGGCTACACCTTC
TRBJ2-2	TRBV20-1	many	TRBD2	CSARGEGRGRNTGELFF	TGCAGTGCTAGAGGGGAAGGGCGGGGGAGGAACACCGGGGAGCTGTTTTTT
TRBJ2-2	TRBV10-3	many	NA	CAITRGLNANTGELFF	TGTGCCATCACTCGGGGGCTCAACGCGAACACCGGGGAGCTGTTTTTT
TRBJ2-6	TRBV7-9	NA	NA	CASSPVGWRVLTF	TGTGCCAGCAGCCCGGTGGGGTGGCGCGTCCTGACTTTC
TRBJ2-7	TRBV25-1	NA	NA	CASSEGGGDEQYF	TGTGCCAGCAGTGAGGGGGGTGGGGACGAGCAGTACTTC
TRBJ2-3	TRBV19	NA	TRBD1	CARNWDRGTDTQYF	TGTGCCAGGAACTGGGACAGGGGCACAGATACGCAGTATTTT
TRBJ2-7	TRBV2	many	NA	CASTPWTPTYEQYF	TGTGCCAGCACCCCCTGGACCCCTACCTACGAGCAGTACTTC
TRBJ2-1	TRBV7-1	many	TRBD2	CASSSSGLAGGWRVDEQFF	TGTGCCAGCAGCTCGTCGGGACTAGCGGGGGGTTGGCGCGTCGATGAGCAGTTCTTC
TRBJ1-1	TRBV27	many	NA	CASSLNWGGTEAFF	TGTGCCAGCAGCCTCAATTGGGGTGGCACTGAAGCTTTCTTT
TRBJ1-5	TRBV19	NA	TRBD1	CASTYRGFGQPQHF	TGTGCCAGTACCTACAGGGGATTCGGCCAGCCCCAGCATTTT
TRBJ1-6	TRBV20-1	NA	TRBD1	CSAWDRVGSPLHF	TGCAGTGCTTGGGACAGGGTAGGGTCACCCCTCCACTTT
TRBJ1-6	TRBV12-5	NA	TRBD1	CASGLTGVASPLHF	TGTGCTAGTGGACTCACAGGGGTGGCTTCACCCCTCCACTTT
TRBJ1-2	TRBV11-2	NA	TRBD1	CASNRGDRENYGYTF	TGTGCCAGCAACCGAGGGGACAGGGAGAACTATGGCTACACCTTC
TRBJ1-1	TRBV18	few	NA	CASSPQGLNTEAFF	TGTGCCAGCTCACCACAGGGGCTGAACACTGAAGCTTTCTTT
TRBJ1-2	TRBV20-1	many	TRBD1	CSARGGGGTGANYGYTF	TGCAGTGCTAGAGGAGGGGGGGGGACAGGGGCTAACTATGGCTACACCTTC